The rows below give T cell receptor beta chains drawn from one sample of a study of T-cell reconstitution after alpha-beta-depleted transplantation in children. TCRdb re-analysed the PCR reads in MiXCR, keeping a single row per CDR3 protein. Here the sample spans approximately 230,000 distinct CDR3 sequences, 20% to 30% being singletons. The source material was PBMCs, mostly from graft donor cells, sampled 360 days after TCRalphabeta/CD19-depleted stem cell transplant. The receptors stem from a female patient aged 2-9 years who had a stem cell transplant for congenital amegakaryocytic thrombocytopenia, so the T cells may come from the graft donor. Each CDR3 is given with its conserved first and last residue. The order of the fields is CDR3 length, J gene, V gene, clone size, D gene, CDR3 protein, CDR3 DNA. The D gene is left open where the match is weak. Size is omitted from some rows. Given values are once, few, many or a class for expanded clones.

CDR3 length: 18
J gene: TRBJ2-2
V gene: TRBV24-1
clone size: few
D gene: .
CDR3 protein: CATSDLTRGALNTGELFF
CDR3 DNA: TGTGCCACCAGTGATTTGACCAGGGGGGCACTGAACACCGGGGAGCTGTTTTTT

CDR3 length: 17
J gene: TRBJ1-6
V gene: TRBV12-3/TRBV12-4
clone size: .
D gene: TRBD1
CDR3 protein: CASSPRPDRVRNSPLHF
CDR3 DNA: TGTGCCAGCAGTCCCCGGCCGGACAGGGTGAGGAATTCACCCCTCCACTTT

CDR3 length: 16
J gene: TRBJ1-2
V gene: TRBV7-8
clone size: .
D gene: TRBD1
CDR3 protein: CASSLVAWTGDMGYTF
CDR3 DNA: TGTGCCAGCAGCTTAGTGGCTTGGACAGGAGATATGGGCTACACCTTC

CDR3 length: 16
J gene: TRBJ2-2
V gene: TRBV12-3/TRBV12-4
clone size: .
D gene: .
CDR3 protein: CASNQGRAAGTGELFF
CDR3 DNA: TGTGCCAGCAATCAAGGGCGAGCAGCAGGCACCGGGGAGCTGTTTTTT

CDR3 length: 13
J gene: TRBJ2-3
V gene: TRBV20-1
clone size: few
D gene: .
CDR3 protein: CSASGSGTDTQYF
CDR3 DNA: TGCAGTGCTAGCGGGAGCGGCACAGATACGCAGTATTTT

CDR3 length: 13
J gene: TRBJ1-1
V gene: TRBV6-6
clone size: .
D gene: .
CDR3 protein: CASSPTRRVEAFF
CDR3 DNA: TGTGCCAGCAGCCCTACCAGGCGGGTTGAAGCTTTCTTT

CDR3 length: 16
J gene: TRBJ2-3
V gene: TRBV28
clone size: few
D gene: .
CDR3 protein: CASSINVLPWRNTQYF
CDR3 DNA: TGTGCCAGCAGTATAAACGTATTACCCTGGAGGAATACGCAGTATTTT

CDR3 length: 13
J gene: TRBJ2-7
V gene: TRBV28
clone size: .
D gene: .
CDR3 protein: CASLSGLSYEQYF
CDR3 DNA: TGTGCCAGCCTCAGCGGGCTATCCTACGAGCAGTACTTC

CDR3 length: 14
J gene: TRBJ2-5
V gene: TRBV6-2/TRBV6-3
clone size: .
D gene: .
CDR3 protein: CASSSGLAQETQYF
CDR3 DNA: TGTGCCAGCAGTTCGGGACTGGCCCAAGAGACCCAGTACTTC

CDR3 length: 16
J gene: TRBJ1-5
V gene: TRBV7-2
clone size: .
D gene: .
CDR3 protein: CASSPETAYSNQPQHF
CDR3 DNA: TGTGCCAGCAGCCCAGAGACAGCATATAGCAATCAGCCCCAGCATTTT

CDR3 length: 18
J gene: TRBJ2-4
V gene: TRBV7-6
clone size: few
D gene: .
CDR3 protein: CASRNRGEADLAKNIQYF
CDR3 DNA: TGTGCCAGCAGAAATAGGGGGGAGGCCGATTTAGCCAAAAACATTCAGTACTTC

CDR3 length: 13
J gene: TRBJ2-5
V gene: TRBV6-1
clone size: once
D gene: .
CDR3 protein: CASSRARRETQYF
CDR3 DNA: TGTGCCAGCAGTCGGGCCCGGCGCGAGACCCAGTACTTC

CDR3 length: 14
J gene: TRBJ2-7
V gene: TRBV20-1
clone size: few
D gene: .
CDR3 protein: CSARDVQGYYEQYF
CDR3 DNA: TGCAGTGCTAGAGATGTACAGGGATACTACGAGCAGTACTTC

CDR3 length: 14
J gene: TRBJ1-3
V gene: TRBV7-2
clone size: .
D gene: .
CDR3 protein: CASSPVNSGNTIYF
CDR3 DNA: TGTGCCAGCAGCCCAGTGAACTCTGGAAACACCATATATTTT

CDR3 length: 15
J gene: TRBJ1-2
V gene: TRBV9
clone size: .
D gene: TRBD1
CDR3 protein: CASSVDLRGQAGYTF
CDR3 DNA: TGTGCCAGCAGCGTAGACCTAAGGGGACAGGCCGGCTACACCTTC

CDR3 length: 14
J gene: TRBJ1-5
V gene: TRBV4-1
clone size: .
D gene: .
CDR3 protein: CASSQVVRNQPQHF
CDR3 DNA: TGCGCCAGCAGCCAAGTAGTACGCAATCAGCCCCAGCATTTT

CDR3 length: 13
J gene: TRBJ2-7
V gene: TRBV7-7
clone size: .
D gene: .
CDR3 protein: CASSRGTDYEQYF
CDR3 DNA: TGTGCCAGCAGCCGCGGGACAGACTACGAGCAGTACTTC

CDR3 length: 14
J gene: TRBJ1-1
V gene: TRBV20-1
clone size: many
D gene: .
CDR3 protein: CSARDLDKNTEAFF
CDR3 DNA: TGCAGTGCTAGAGATCTGGACAAGAACACTGAAGCTTTCTTT

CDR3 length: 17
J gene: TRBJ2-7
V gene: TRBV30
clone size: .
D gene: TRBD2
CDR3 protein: CAWSGEGRASFRYEQYF
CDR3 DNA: TGTGCCTGGAGTGGGGAGGGCAGGGCAAGTTTTAGGTACGAGCAGTACTTC

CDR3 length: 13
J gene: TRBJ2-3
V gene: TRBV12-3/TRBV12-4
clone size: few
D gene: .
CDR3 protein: CASSRGTPDTQYF
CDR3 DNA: TGTGCCAGCAGCCGCGGGACCCCAGATACGCAGTATTTT

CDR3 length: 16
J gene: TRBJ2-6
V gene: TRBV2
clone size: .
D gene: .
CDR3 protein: CASLRQTWPGANVLTF
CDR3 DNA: TGTGCCAGCTTACGACAGACATGGCCTGGGGCCAACGTCCTGACTTTC

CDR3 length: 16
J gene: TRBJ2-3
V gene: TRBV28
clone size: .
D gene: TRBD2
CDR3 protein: CASSPNSGRGGDTQYF
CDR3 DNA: TGTGCCAGCAGTCCGAATAGCGGGAGAGGAGGAGATACGCAGTATTTT

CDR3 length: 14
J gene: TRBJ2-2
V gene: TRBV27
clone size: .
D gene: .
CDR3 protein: CASSRRSGPGELFF
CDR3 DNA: TGTGCCAGCAGTCGACGATCCGGACCCGGGGAGCTGTTTTTT

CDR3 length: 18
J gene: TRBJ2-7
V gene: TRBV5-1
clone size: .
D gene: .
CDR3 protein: CASSLASKIRGSTYEQYF
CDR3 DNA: TGCGCCAGCAGCTTGGCATCCAAGATCCGGGGGAGTACCTACGAGCAGTACTTC

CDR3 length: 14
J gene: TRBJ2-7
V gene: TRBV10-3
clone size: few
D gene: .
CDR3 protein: CAISEPGPTYEQYF
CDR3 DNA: TGTGCCATCAGTGAGCCGGGACCTACCTACGAGCAGTACTTC

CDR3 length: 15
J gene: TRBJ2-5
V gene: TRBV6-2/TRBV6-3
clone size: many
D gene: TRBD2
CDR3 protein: CASSLLAGPRETQYF
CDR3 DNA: TGTGCCAGCAGCCTACTAGCGGGACCCCGAGAGACCCAGTACTTC

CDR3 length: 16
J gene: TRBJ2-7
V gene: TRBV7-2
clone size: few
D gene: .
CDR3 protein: CASSLPGQRLTYEQYF
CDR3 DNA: TGTGCCAGCAGCCTCCCGGGACAACGTCTGACCTACGAGCAGTACTTC

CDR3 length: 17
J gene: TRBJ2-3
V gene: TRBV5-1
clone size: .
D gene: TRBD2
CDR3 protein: CASSLSGASGNTDTQYF
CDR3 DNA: TGCGCCAGCAGCTTGTCCGGGGCTAGCGGGAACACAGATACGCAGTATTTT

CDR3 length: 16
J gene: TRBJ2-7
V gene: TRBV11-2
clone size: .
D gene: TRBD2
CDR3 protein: CASSYEVGLGRYEQYF
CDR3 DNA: TGTGCCAGCAGCTACGAGGTGGGACTAGGAAGATACGAGCAGTACTTC

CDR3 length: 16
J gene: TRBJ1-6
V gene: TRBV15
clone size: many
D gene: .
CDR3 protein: CATSRRPDFDNSPLHF
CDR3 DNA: TGTGCCACCAGCAGAAGGCCAGATTTTGATAATTCACCCCTCCACTTT

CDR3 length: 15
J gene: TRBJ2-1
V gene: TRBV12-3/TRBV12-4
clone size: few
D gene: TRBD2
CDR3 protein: CASSLELAGVNEQFF
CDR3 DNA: TGTGCCAGCAGTTTGGAACTAGCGGGGGTCAATGAGCAGTTCTTC

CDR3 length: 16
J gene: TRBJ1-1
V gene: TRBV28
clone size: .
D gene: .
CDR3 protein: CASSPLWPVWPLTAFF
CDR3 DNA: TGTGCCAGCAGTCCATTATGGCCGGTATGGCCCTTGACAGCTTTCTTT

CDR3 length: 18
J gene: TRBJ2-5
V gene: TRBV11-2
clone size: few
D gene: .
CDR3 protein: CASSLELPAVGYQETQYF
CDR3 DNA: TGTGCCAGCAGCTTAGAGCTTCCAGCGGTGGGGTACCAAGAGACCCAGTACTTC

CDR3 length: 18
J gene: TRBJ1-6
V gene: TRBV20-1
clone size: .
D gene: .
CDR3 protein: CSAYPGAPASSYNSPLHF
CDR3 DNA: TGCAGTGCTTACCCGGGGGCCCCGGCAAGCTCCTATAATTCACCCCTCCACTTT

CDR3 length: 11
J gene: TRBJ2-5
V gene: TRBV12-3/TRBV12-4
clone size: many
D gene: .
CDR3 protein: CASSFSETQYF
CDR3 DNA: TGTGCCAGCAGTTTCTCCGAGACCCAGTACTTC

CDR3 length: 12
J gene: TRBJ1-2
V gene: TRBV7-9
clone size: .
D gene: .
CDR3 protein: CASSLDGTGYTF
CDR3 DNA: TGTGCCAGCAGCTTAGATGGAACTGGCTACACCTTC